These T cell receptor beta chains were read from a single sample in a study of response to subunit inactivated influenza vaccine. TCRdb reprocessed the RT-PCR reads via MiXCR and lists one record per CDR3 protein. The sample lists around 570,000 distinct CDR3 sequences; 6% to 9% were seen once. The sample was PBMCs from blood, taken around 2 years after vaccination. These receptors all come from a man between 50 and 70 years old who received an inactivated influenza vaccine. CDR3s include the opening cysteine and the closing phenylalanine or tryptophan. Fields, in order: CDR3 DNA, CDR3 protein, D gene, J gene, clone size, V gene. D genes are given only for firm matches. A clone size is listed for some rows: how often the clone was seen (once, few, many), or a class if it is expanded.

CDR3 DNA: TGTGCCAGCAGGGAGACCGGGACCCTCCTCCAAGAGACCCAGTACTTC; CDR3 protein: CASRETGTLLQETQYF; D gene: NA; J gene: TRBJ2-5; clone size: NA; V gene: TRBV27
CDR3 DNA: TGTGCCAGCAGCGGGGGGGTTACAGGGTTTACCTACGAGCAGTACTTC; CDR3 protein: CASSGGVTGFTYEQYF; D gene: NA; J gene: TRBJ2-7; clone size: few; V gene: TRBV5-6
CDR3 DNA: TGTGCCAGCAGCCAAGAGGTAGCGGGAGGGCTTGAGCAGTACTTC; CDR3 protein: CASSQEVAGGLEQYF; D gene: TRBD2; J gene: TRBJ2-7; clone size: NA; V gene: TRBV4-2
CDR3 DNA: TGCGCCAGCAGCCCGGGGACAGGGGAAGGCTACACCTTC; CDR3 protein: CASSPGTGEGYTF; D gene: TRBD1; J gene: TRBJ1-2; clone size: many; V gene: TRBV5-1
CDR3 DNA: TGCAGTGCTAGAGAAAGCCAAGTATATAATTCACCCCTCCACTTT; CDR3 protein: CSARESQVYNSPLHF; D gene: NA; J gene: TRBJ1-6; clone size: NA; V gene: TRBV20-1
CDR3 DNA: TGCAGCGGTGCAGATGGCACAGATACGCAGTATTTT; CDR3 protein: CSGADGTDTQYF; D gene: NA; J gene: TRBJ2-3; clone size: NA; V gene: TRBV29-1
CDR3 DNA: TGCAGCGTTGAGTTATCGGGTGGCTACACCTTC; CDR3 protein: CSVELSGGYTF; D gene: NA; J gene: TRBJ1-2; clone size: NA; V gene: TRBV29-1
CDR3 DNA: TGTGCCAGCAGACCCTTGACAGGGGGTTATGAGACCCAGTACTTC; CDR3 protein: CASRPLTGGYETQYF; D gene: TRBD1; J gene: TRBJ2-5; clone size: many; V gene: TRBV7-2
CDR3 DNA: TGTGCCAGCAGCGGGGGGGACAGCACTAGCACAGATACGCAGTATTTT; CDR3 protein: CASSGGDSTSTDTQYF; D gene: NA; J gene: TRBJ2-3; clone size: few; V gene: TRBV9
CDR3 DNA: TGCAGTGCTGATAAAGCGGGAGCCTTAGATACGCAGTATTTT; CDR3 protein: CSADKAGALDTQYF; D gene: TRBD2; J gene: TRBJ2-3; clone size: NA; V gene: TRBV20-1
CDR3 DNA: TGCAGTGCTAGAGACGGGGGGCGCGTCTCCTACAATGAGCAGTTCTTC; CDR3 protein: CSARDGGRVSYNEQFF; D gene: NA; J gene: TRBJ2-1; clone size: NA; V gene: TRBV20-1
CDR3 DNA: TGTGCCAGCAGCCAGGCGGGAGGGGCCCATGAAAAACTGTTTTTT; CDR3 protein: CASSQAGGAHEKLFF; D gene: NA; J gene: TRBJ1-4; clone size: few; V gene: TRBV7-8
CDR3 DNA: TGCGCCAGCAGCCTCGGCGGTAGTGGCCTAAACATTCAGTACTTC; CDR3 protein: CASSLGGSGLNIQYF; D gene: NA; J gene: TRBJ2-4; clone size: few; V gene: TRBV5-1
CDR3 DNA: TGTGCCAGCAGCTTTTCGGGTTGGACTGAAGCTTTCTTT; CDR3 protein: CASSFSGWTEAFF; D gene: NA; J gene: TRBJ1-1; clone size: many; V gene: TRBV5-5
CDR3 DNA: TGCAGTGCTAGATTGGCTAGCGGCCACAATGAGCAGTTCTTC; CDR3 protein: CSARLASGHNEQFF; D gene: TRBD2; J gene: TRBJ2-1; clone size: NA; V gene: TRBV20-1
CDR3 DNA: TGCAGTGCTAGTGGTTTGGGAAACACTGAAGCTTTCTTT; CDR3 protein: CSASGLGNTEAFF; D gene: NA; J gene: TRBJ1-1; clone size: few; V gene: TRBV20-1
CDR3 DNA: TGTGCCAGCAGCCAAGTCTCAGGGGGCGCTGGGGCCAACGTCCTGACTTTC; CDR3 protein: CASSQVSGGAGANVLTF; D gene: TRBD1; J gene: TRBJ2-6; clone size: few; V gene: TRBV3-1
CDR3 DNA: TGTGCCAGCAGTGGTCGGGTCCGATACGAGCAGTACTTC; CDR3 protein: CASSGRVRYEQYF; D gene: NA; J gene: TRBJ2-7; clone size: few; V gene: TRBV25-1
CDR3 DNA: TGTGCCAGCAGTTTTGAACAGGAGCAGTACTTC; CDR3 protein: CASSFEQEQYF; D gene: NA; J gene: TRBJ2-7; clone size: NA; V gene: TRBV28
CDR3 DNA: TGTGCCAGCAGTGATACCGTAGCGGGCCGCGCCACAGATACGCAGTATTTT; CDR3 protein: CASSDTVAGRATDTQYF; D gene: TRBD2; J gene: TRBJ2-3; clone size: NA; V gene: TRBV2
CDR3 DNA: TGTGCCAGCAGTTTCCAGGGCCCCTACGAGCAGTACTTC; CDR3 protein: CASSFQGPYEQYF; D gene: NA; J gene: TRBJ2-7; clone size: many; V gene: TRBV12-3/TRBV12-4
CDR3 DNA: TGTGCCAGCAGCTTACGGGTTCCGGTACAGGGGACCCAGTACTTC; CDR3 protein: CASSLRVPVQGTQYF; D gene: NA; J gene: TRBJ2-5; clone size: NA; V gene: TRBV7-9
CDR3 DNA: TGTGCCAGCATCGGGACTAGCGTTTCCTACAATGAGCAGTTCTTC; CDR3 protein: CASIGTSVSYNEQFF; D gene: TRBD2; J gene: TRBJ2-1; clone size: NA; V gene: TRBV12-3/TRBV12-4
CDR3 DNA: TGCGCCAGCAGCCAGAGGCCCCCGGGACAGGGTAATTCACCCCTCCACTTT; CDR3 protein: CASSQRPPGQGNSPLHF; D gene: TRBD1; J gene: TRBJ1-6; clone size: many; V gene: TRBV4-1
CDR3 DNA: TGTGCCAGCACCAAACTAGCGGACAACTTCAATGAGCAGTTCTTC; CDR3 protein: CASTKLADNFNEQFF; D gene: TRBD2; J gene: TRBJ2-1; clone size: many; V gene: TRBV6-1
CDR3 DNA: TGCGCCACCAAGCCCGGGACAGGTCCCTACGAGCAGTACTTC; CDR3 protein: CATKPGTGPYEQYF; D gene: TRBD1; J gene: TRBJ2-7; clone size: many; V gene: TRBV5-1
CDR3 DNA: TGCAGCGTTGAAGATGGGTTATTCTCCTACAATGAGCAGTTCTTC; CDR3 protein: CSVEDGLFSYNEQFF; D gene: NA; J gene: TRBJ2-1; clone size: few; V gene: TRBV29-1
CDR3 DNA: TGTGCCAGCAGCCCCGGTGTAGCGGGGGCCGTTAGCACAGATACGCAGTATTTT; CDR3 protein: CASSPGVAGAVSTDTQYF; D gene: TRBD2; J gene: TRBJ2-3; clone size: NA; V gene: TRBV4-2
CDR3 DNA: TGTGCCAGCAGCTCTTGGGACAGCACAGATACGCAGTATTTT; CDR3 protein: CASSSWDSTDTQYF; D gene: NA; J gene: TRBJ2-3; clone size: NA; V gene: TRBV7-6
CDR3 DNA: TGTGCCATCAGTGACCTCGGGACAGGAGGAAGGTCCTACAATGAGCAGTTCTTC; CDR3 protein: CAISDLGTGGRSYNEQFF; D gene: TRBD1; J gene: TRBJ2-1; clone size: few; V gene: TRBV10-3
CDR3 DNA: TGTGCCAGCTCACCGGGACCCTCCTACGAGCAGTACTTC; CDR3 protein: CASSPGPSYEQYF; D gene: NA; J gene: TRBJ2-7; clone size: many; V gene: TRBV3-1
CDR3 DNA: TGTGCCAGCCGGGAGGCGCTAGCGCACAATGAGCAGTTCTTC; CDR3 protein: CASREALAHNEQFF; D gene: TRBD2; J gene: TRBJ2-1; clone size: few; V gene: TRBV12-3/TRBV12-4
CDR3 DNA: TGTGCTAGCAGCTTAGGCGGGGATAAAGATACGCAGTATTTT; CDR3 protein: CASSLGGDKDTQYF; D gene: NA; J gene: TRBJ2-3; clone size: many; V gene: TRBV7-7
CDR3 DNA: TGTGCCAGCAGCCAACAGGGCTGGCAGCCCCAGCATTTT; CDR3 protein: CASSQQGWQPQHF; D gene: NA; J gene: TRBJ1-5; clone size: NA; V gene: TRBV3-1
CDR3 DNA: TGTGCCAGCAGGGCACCGCAAGAGACCCAGTACTTC; CDR3 protein: CASRAPQETQYF; D gene: NA; J gene: TRBJ2-5; clone size: many; V gene: TRBV7-2
CDR3 DNA: TGCAGTGCTCAACAGGGGGGGAGCGGGGTGGGCTACGAGCAGTACTTC; CDR3 protein: CSAQQGGSGVGYEQYF; D gene: NA; J gene: TRBJ2-7; clone size: NA; V gene: TRBV20-1
CDR3 DNA: TGTGCCAGTAGTTCATTAGCGGGAGGAACGGAGACCCAGTACTTC; CDR3 protein: CASSSLAGGTETQYF; D gene: TRBD2; J gene: TRBJ2-5; clone size: NA; V gene: TRBV19
CDR3 DNA: TGCGCCAGCAGCGCTACCGACAGGGATCACTATGGCTACACCTTC; CDR3 protein: CASSATDRDHYGYTF; D gene: TRBD1; J gene: TRBJ1-2; clone size: NA; V gene: TRBV5-1
CDR3 DNA: TGCGCCAGCAGCTATAAGGATCCTGAGAGCATGAACACTGAAGCTTTCTTT; CDR3 protein: CASSYKDPESMNTEAFF; D gene: NA; J gene: TRBJ1-1; clone size: many; V gene: TRBV5-1
CDR3 DNA: TGCAGTGCTAGAGATAGTTGGCGGGACAGTGCGCAAGAGACCCAGTACTTC; CDR3 protein: CSARDSWRDSAQETQYF; D gene: NA; J gene: TRBJ2-5; clone size: NA; V gene: TRBV20-1
CDR3 DNA: TGCGCCAGCAGCCAAGGAGCTATACCGGGGGACGATACGCAGTATTTT; CDR3 protein: CASSQGAIPGDDTQYF; D gene: NA; J gene: TRBJ2-3; clone size: few; V gene: TRBV4-3